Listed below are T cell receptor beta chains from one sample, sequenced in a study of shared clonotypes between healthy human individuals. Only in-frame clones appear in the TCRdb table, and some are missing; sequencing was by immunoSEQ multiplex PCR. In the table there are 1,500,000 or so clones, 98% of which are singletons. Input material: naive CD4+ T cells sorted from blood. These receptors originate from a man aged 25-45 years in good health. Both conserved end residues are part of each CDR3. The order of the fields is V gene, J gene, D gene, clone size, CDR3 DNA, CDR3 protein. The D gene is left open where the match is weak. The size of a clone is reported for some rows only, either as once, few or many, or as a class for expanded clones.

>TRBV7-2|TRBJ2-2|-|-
TGTGCCAGCAGCTTATTGCCGGTAAACACCGGGGAGCTGTTTTTT
CASSLLPVNTGELFF
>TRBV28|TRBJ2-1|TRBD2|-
TGTGCCAGCAGTGCTAGCGGGAGGGCTGAGGTGGAGCAGTTCTTC
CASSASGRAEVEQFF
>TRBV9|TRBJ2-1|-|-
TGTGCCAGCAGCGTAGCGGCCGGGAACTCCTACAATGAGCAGTTCTTC
CASSVAAGNSYNEQFF
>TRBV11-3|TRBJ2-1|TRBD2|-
TGTGCCAGCAGCCTCGGACTAGCGGGAAGCAATGAGCAGTTCTTC
CASSLGLAGSNEQFF
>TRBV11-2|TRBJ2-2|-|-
TGTGCCAGCAGCTCAAACTGGGGGCCCGGTGACGGGGAGCTGTTTTTT
CASSSNWGPGDGELFF
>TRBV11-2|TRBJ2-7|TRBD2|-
TGTGCCAGCAGCCGCCGGACTAGCGGGAGTTACGAGCAGTACTTC
CASSRRTSGSYEQYF
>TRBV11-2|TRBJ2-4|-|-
TGTGCCAGCAGCTTAGGCCCGACAAGTTTTTTAGGGTACTTC
CASSLGPTSFLGYF
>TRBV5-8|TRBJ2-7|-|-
TGTGCCAGCAGCAAGGACTGGGCCTACGAGCAGTACTTC
CASSKDWAYEQYF
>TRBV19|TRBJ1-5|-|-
TGTGCCAGTAGTATAGATAAGGGCGGGAATCAGCCCCAGCATTTT
CASSIDKGGNQPQHF
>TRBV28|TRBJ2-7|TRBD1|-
TGTGCCAGCAGTTTTCGGGACAGGGTAGGCGAGCAGTACTTC
CASSFRDRVGEQYF
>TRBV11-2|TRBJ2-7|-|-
TGTGCCAGCAGCCTAGACGACAGGCGGTACGAGCAGTACTTC
CASSLDDRRYEQYF
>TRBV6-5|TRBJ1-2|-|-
TGTGCCAGCACCTCGTGGGGGGACTCGCGTGGCTACACCTTC
CASTSWGDSRGYTF
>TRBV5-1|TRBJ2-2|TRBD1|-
TGCGCCAGCAGCTTTCACCCGGGACAGGGGCTCCCCGGTGAGCTGTTTTTT
CASSFHPGQGLPGELFF
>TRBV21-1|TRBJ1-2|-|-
TGTGCCAGCAGCAAAGACAGGGTGGGCGGCTACACCTTC
CASSKDRVGGYTF
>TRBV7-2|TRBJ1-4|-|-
TGTGCCAGCAGGTACCCGGGACGGAATGAAAAACTGTTTTTT
CASRYPGRNEKLFF
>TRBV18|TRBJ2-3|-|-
TGTGCCAGCTCACCCGTCGGGTTATCAGATACGCAGTATTTT
CASSPVGLSDTQYF
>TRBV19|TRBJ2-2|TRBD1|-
TGTGCCAGTAGCCCCTACAGGGGGCGTACCGGGGAGCTGTTTTTT
CASSPYRGRTGELFF
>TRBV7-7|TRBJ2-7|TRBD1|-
TGTGCTAGCAGCTTAGACAGGGGAGACGAGCAGTACTTC
CASSLDRGDEQYF
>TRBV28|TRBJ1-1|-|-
TGTGCCAGCAGATTCCCAACAAGGGGGAGGAACACTGAAGCTTTCTTT
CASRFPTRGRNTEAFF
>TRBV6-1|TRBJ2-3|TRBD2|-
TGTGCCAGCAGAATAGCGGGAGGAGATACGCAGTATTTT
CASRIAGGDTQYF
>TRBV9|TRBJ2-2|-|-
TGTGCCAGCAGCGTAGTGCTCGGGGAATCCGGGGAGCTGTTTTTT
CASSVVLGESGELFF
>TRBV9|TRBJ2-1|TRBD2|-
TGTGCCAGCAGCGTAAACCCCAGCGGGAGCGACGAGCAGTTCTTC
CASSVNPSGSDEQFF
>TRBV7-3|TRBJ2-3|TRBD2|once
TGTGCCAGCAGCTTTGGGCTAGCGGGATTCGATACGCAGTATTTT
CASSFGLAGFDTQYF
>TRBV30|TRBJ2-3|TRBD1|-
TGTGCCTGGAGTAGCAGGGGCAGGGGGCGGGTAGATACGCAGTATTTT
CAWSSRGRGRVDTQYF
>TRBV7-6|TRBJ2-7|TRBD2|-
TGTGCCAGCAGCTTATATGCGGGGGGCGAGCAGTACTTC
CASSLYAGGEQYF
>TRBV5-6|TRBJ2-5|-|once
TGTGCCAGCAGCTTCCCAGGGACGGAGACCCAGTACTTC
CASSFPGTETQYF
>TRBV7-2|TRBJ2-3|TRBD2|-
TGTGCCAGCAGCACCCTCACTAGCGGGAGGGCCCGGGATACGCAGTATTTT
CASSTLTSGRARDTQYF
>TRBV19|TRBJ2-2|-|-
TGTGCCAGTCGAAACACCGGGGAGCTGTTTTTT
CASRNTGELFF
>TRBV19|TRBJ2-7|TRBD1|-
TGTGCCAGTAGTCCGACAGGGGTCCTCGCCTACGAGCAGTACTTC
CASSPTGVLAYEQYF
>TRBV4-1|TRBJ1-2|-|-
TGCGCCAGCAGCCAAGCGCTGGGGGAGTGGGACTATGGCTACACCTTC
CASSQALGEWDYGYTF
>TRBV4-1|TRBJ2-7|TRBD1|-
TGCGCCAGCAGCCAAGAGACAGGGCCCTACGAGCAGTACTTC
CASSQETGPYEQYF
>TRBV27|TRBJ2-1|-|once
TGTGCCAGCAGTTTCCCCCGGCAGGGACCCTACAATGAGCAGTTCTTC
CASSFPRQGPYNEQFF
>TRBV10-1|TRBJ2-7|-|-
TGCGCCAGCAGTGAGTCGGAAACAGGGAATTCCGAGCAGTACTTC
CASSESETGNSEQYF
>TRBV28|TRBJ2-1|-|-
TGTGCCAGCAGTTTATTAGTCTACAATGAGCAGTTCTTC
CASSLLVYNEQFF
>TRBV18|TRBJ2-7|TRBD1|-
TGTGCCAGCTCACTAAGGACAGGGGTCTACGAGCAGTACTTC
CASSLRTGVYEQYF
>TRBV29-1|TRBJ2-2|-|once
TGCAGCGTTTTTTGGTCTACTCGGCCTGCCTGGGACACCGGGGAGCTGTTTTTT
CSVFWSTRPAWDTGELFF
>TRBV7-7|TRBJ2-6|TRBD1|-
TGTGCTAGCAGCGGACCCAGGGACAGGGGAAGGTCTGGGGCCAACGTCCTGACTTTC
CASSGPRDRGRSGANVLTF
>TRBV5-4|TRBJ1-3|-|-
TGTGCCAGCAGCTTGAGGGGAAACACCATATATTTT
CASSLRGNTIYF
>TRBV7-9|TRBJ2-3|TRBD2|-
TGTGCCAGCAGCCCTGGGACTAGAACTGATACGCAGTATTTT
CASSPGTRTDTQYF
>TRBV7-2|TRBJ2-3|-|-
TGTGCCAGCAGCTTTGGACTGCTCACAGATACGCAGTATTTT
CASSFGLLTDTQYF
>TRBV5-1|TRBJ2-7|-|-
TGCGCCAGCAGCTTGGGGCAGGGAGGCTACGAGCAGTACTTC
CASSLGQGGYEQYF
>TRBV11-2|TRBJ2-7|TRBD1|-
TGTGCCAGCAGCTTAGATCTAGGGACAGGGACCTACGAGCAGTACTTC
CASSLDLGTGTYEQYF
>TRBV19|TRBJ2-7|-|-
TGTGCCAGTAGTATTACCTACGACATTGCCTACGAGCAGTACTTC
CASSITYDIAYEQYF
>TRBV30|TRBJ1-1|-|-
TGTGCCTGGAGTGACAGGCGAAGTGGAGCTTTCTTT
CAWSDRRSGAFF
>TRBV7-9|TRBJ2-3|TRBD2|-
TGTGCCAGCAGCCCCCCGGGACTAGTTTTGACGCAGTATTTT
CASSPPGLVLTQYF
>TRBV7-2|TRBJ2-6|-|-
TGTGCCAGCAGCCCGGTAGATGGGGCCAACGTCCTGACTTTC
CASSPVDGANVLTF